The 32 T cell receptor beta chains below all came from one sample that was sequenced in a study of T cells in Graves' hyperthyroidism and ophthalmopathy. RNA transcripts gave rise to amplified TCR beta CDR3 regions. During a first-round RT-PCR of the TCR CDR3, the HTBI primer set was used. TCRdb passed the multiplex PCR reads through MiXCR, listing each CDR3 protein once. The sample includes 600,000 to 750,000 distinct CDR3 sequences, around 16% of them seen just once. Material for sequencing was blood. The receptor set was obtained from a man between 45 and 60 years old with Graves' hyperthyroidism.

Written as DNA, the CDR3 is TGTGCCAGCAGTACAGGTGCCTCCTACAATGAGCAGTTCTTC. Translated, it gives CASSTGASYNEQFF. This chain uses TRBV6-1 with TRBJ2-1; D might be TRBD1 (5 bases). Germline V gene sequence: CDR1 MNHNS, CDR2 SASEGT. The CDR3 extends over 14 amino acids. The germline V and J ends were trimmed by 5 bases and 0 bases, with 8 bases remaining between them.

Many counts were recorded for this clonotype. The rearrangement links TRBV6-5 to TRBJ1-2, with D unclear. Germline V gene data show CDR1 as MNHEY and CDR2 as SVGAGI. Trimming took 0 bases from V and 6 from J, leaving 14 bases between them. This CDR3 spans 15 amino acids. In DNA form, the CDR3 reads TGTGCCAGCAGTTACTCGATCGCCGGAGGGCATGGCTACACCTTC. It encodes CASSYSIAGGHGYTF.

This clonotype was seen a handful of times. V usage is TRBV20-1 and J usage is TRBJ1-5; 7 positions match TRBD1. V lost 1 base, J lost 4 bases, and 7 bases stayed unmatched. The CDR3 runs to 15 residues. Per the germline V gene, CDR1 is DFQATT and CDR2 is SNEGSKA (reference sequence). CDR3 sequence (DNA): TGCAGTGCTAGAGGGGGGACAGTGGGAAATCAGCCCCAGCATTTT. The encoded protein is CSARGGTVGNQPQHF.

The sample holds many counts of this clonotype. The chain has TRBV12-3 or TRBV12-4 and TRBJ2-1; TRBD1 agrees at 9 bases. This CDR3 region has 15 residues. The J segment lost 9 bases and the V segment lost 7 bases, leaving 13 bases of the junction unmatched. CDR3 nucleotides: TGTGCCAGCATCCTACAGGGGGCCGGGGGGCCTGAGCAGTTCTTC. Translating gives CASILQGAGGPEQFF.

The chain links TRBV30 to TRBJ2-1; TRBD2 might be the D (7 bases). The ends were cut back, 5 bases at V and 1 base at J, with 27 bases in the middle. The CDR3 is 19 amino acids. The germline V gene encodes CDR1 GTSNPN and CDR2 SVGIG (reference sequence). CDR3 coding DNA: TGTGCCTGGGGGATTAGGCAGGGGCGAACGGGAGGATCCTACAATGAGCAGTTCTTC. As protein: CAWGIRQGRTGGSYNEQFF.

The chain carries TRBV3-1 and TRBJ1-1, with D maybe TRBD1 (5 bases). This CDR3 has 13 residues. CDR1 and CDR2 from the germline V gene are LGHDT and YNNKEL (reference sequence). V lost 8 bases and J lost 4, with 14 bases in between. CDR3 coding DNA: TGTGCCAGCCGGTGGGGGACTGCCACTGAAGCTTTCTTT. Translating it yields CASRWGTATEAFF.

This chain uses TRBV14 with TRBJ2-3; TRBD1 matches at 9 bases. The CDR3 runs 15 residues. Germline V lookup: CDR1 SGHDN, CDR2 FVKESK. With 1 base clipped from V and 6 bases from J, the junction kept 5 bases outside the gene matches. In DNA form, the CDR3 reads TGTGCCAGCAGCCAAGTACAGGGGGCGTCGGATACGCAGTATTTT. Protein sequence: CASSQVQGASDTQYF.

This clonotype showed up just a few times. The CDR3 loop reads CASSKGVTGYNEQFF. CDR3 nucleotide sequence: TGCGCCAGCAGCAAAGGGGTCACGGGCTACAATGAGCAGTTCTTC. The genes are TRBV5-1 and TRBJ2-1; possibly TRBD1 for D (5 bases). CDR3 length: 15 residues. Germline CDR1 is SGHRS and CDR2 is YFSETQ. V lost 4 bases to trimming and J lost 3 bases, with 14 bases between them.

J is TRBJ2-4 and V is TRBV7-3; 11 bases map to TRBD2. In germline, CDR1 is SGHTA, CDR2 FQGTGA. The CDR3 has 16 residues. The V segment lost 5 bases and the J segment 5 bases; nucleotides outside the gene matches: 8. CDR3 nucleotides: TGTGCCAGCAGCCTAGCGGGGGGTGGACGGGAAAACATTCAGTACTTC. As protein: CASSLAGGGRENIQYF. Full variable domain (remainder filled in from reference TRBV7-3 and TRBJ2-4): GAGVSQTPSNKVTEKGKYVELRCDPISGHTALYWYRQSLGQGPEFLIYFQGTGAADDSGLPNDRFFAVRPEGSVSTLKIQRTERGDSAVYLCASSLAGGGRENIQYFGAGTRLSVL.

This clonotype was seen a few times. This chain links TRBV5-1 with TRBJ2-1; 10 nucleotides match TRBD2. This CDR3 is built from 16 residues. From germline, CDR1 is SGHRS and CDR2 YFSETQ. Trimming removed 4 bases from V and 7 bases from J; junction bases left unmatched: 11. CDR3 residues: CASSKIAGGGGNEQFF. In nucleotides, the CDR3 is TGCGCCAGCAGCAAGATAGCGGGAGGAGGTGGGAATGAGCAGTTCTTC.

This clonotype was observed a few times. The chain is built from TRBV9 and TRBJ1-2; D uncertain. V lost 0 bases to trimming and J lost 8 bases, with 14 bases between them. The germline V gene has CDR1 SGDLS and CDR2 YYNGEE. The CDR3 sequence is 14 residues long. The CDR3, as DNA: TGTGCCAGCAGCGTAGGAGGGAGAAAGTACGGCTACACCTTC. Its protein is CASSVGGRKYGYTF.

With respect to this clonotype: A much larger clone lies one base from this, so it may be a read error. J is TRBJ2-1 and V is TRBV6-2 or TRBV6-3; D is perhaps TRBD2 (6 bases). V was clipped by 3 bases and J by 6 bases, with 15 bases between them. The CDR3 consists of 15 residues. Germline V gene sequence: CDR1 MNHEY, CDR2 SVGEGT. The CDR3 DNA reads as TGTGCCAGCAGTTATCGGGGGTACCCCTGCAATGAGCAGTTCTTC. The encoded protein is CASSYRGYPCNEQFF.

This clonotype came up many times. The chain is built from TRBV6-1 and TRBJ2-7; TRBD2 aligns across 9 bases. Trimming removed 5 bases from V and 3 bases from J; junction bases left unmatched: 5. The CDR3 runs to 14 residues. The V gene's germline CDR1 is MNHNS and CDR2 SASEGT. The chain's CDR3 is CASSTSSGSYEQYF. In nucleotides, the CDR3 is TGTGCCAGCAGTACCAGTAGCGGGAGCTACGAGCAGTACTTC.

This clonotype showed up many times. This chain links TRBV28 with TRBJ2-5; tentatively, D is TRBD2 (5 bases). Germline values: CDR1 MDHEN, CDR2 SYDVKM. The CDR3 is made up of 16 amino acids. Deletions cut 8 bases from V and 2 bases from J, with 21 bases between. The CDR3 spells CASLPVSGDLQETQYF. The CDR3 coding sequence is TGTGCCAGCCTACCCGTAAGCGGAGATTTACAAGAGACCCAGTACTTC.

The rearrangement uses TRBV3-1 and TRBJ2-5, with D hard to call. Trimming removed 1 base at V and 5 bases at J, with 11 bases between. The CDR3 is made up of 14 amino acids. Looked up from germline, CDR1 is LGHDT and CDR2 is YNNKEL (reference sequence). The CDR3 sequence: CASSQVSATETQYF. The DNA for the CDR3 is TGTGCCAGCAGCCAAGTTTCCGCAACGGAGACCCAGTACTTC.

CDR3 sequence (DNA): TGTGCCAGTAGTATGGGCGGGCAGCCCCAGCATTTT. The encoded protein is CASSMGGQPQHF. The chain recombines TRBV19 with TRBJ1-5; D is unresolved. The germline gives CDR1 LNHDA, CDR2 SQIVND (reference sequence). Trimming left V 3 bases short and J 7 bases short, with 7 bases between. This CDR3 is built from 12 residues.

This clonotype came up many times. The chain recombines TRBV2 with TRBJ2-5; the D is unclear. The CDR3 sequence is 14 residues long. Germline CDR1 is SNHLY and CDR2 is FYNNEI. V was shortened by 6 bases and J by 0 bases, with 11 bases between the two germline ends. CDR3 region: CASRLGGDQETQYF. DNA of the CDR3: TGTGCCAGCAGATTGGGTGGGGACCAAGAGACCCAGTACTTC.

This chain links TRBV19 with TRBJ2-3; 7 bases map to TRBD2. The germline gives CDR1 LNHDA, CDR2 SQIVND (reference sequence). With V trimmed by 5 bases and J by 3 bases, 11 bases remained unmatched. The length of the CDR3 is 16 residues. The CDR3 is CASSPFFSGSTDTQYF. The CDR3, as DNA: TGTGCCAGTAGTCCTTTTTTTAGCGGGTCTACAGATACGCAGTATTTT.

A note on this clonotype: Since a much larger clone is just one base distant, this may be a read error. CDR3 residues: CASSLMLGPRYGFTF. The DNA of the CDR3 is TGTGCCAGCAGTTTGATGCTGGGACCGCGGTATGGCTTCACCTTC. V and J are TRBV12-3 or TRBV12-4 and TRBJ1-2; a weak D match, TRBD1 (5 bases). The CDR3 spans 15 residues.

This clonotype was recorded many times. This chain links TRBV12-3 or TRBV12-4 with TRBJ2-7; possibly TRBD1 or TRBD2 for D (5 bases each). V lost 5 bases and J lost 1, with 12 bases in between. This CDR3 comprises 14 residues. The CDR3 DNA sequence: TGTGCCAGCAGTCCCGGGACGGATTCCTACGAGCAGTACTTC. It yields the protein CASSPGTDSYEQYF.

The chain employs TRBV24-1 and TRBJ2-7; D gene uncertain. The CDR3 spans 12 residues. The V end lost 4 bases, the J end lost 1 base, and 4 bases lay between the germline ends. Germline-derived CDR1 and CDR2 are KGHDR and SFDVKD. As DNA, the CDR3 is TGTGCCACCAGTGAGTCTTCCTACGAGCAGTACTTC. The encoded protein is CATSESSYEQYF.

This clonotype has just a few counts. The rearrangement joins TRBV28 to TRBJ2-7, with D perhaps assigned TRBD1 or TRBD2 (6 bases each). This CDR3 is 14 amino acids long. Looked up from germline, CDR1 is MDHEN and CDR2 is SYDVKM. V lost 8 bases and J lost 7, with 21 bases in between. CDR3 nucleotides: TGTGCCAGCGGAACCCTCCGGGGGCGCGAAGAGCAGTACTTC. Residues: CASGTLRGREEQYF. Full variable domain (missing parts from reference TRBV28 and TRBJ2-7): DVKVTQSSRYLVKRTGEKVFLECVQDMDHENMFWYRQDPGLGLRLIYFSYDVKMKEKGDIPEGYSVSREKKERFSLILESASTNQTSMYLCASGTLRGREEQYFGPGTRLTVT.

This clonotype was seen many times. The rearrangement uses TRBV11-2 and TRBJ2-2, with D hard to call. The V gene lost 5 bases and the J gene lost 7 bases, with 11 bases spanning the gap. The germline CDR1 and CDR2 sequences are SGHAT and FQNNGV. This CDR3 has 13 residues. The CDR3 DNA is TGTGCCAGCAGCCCAATAACCCTCGGGGAGCTGTTTTTT. Its translation: CASSPITLGELFF. Looking up the rest from reference TRBV11-2 and TRBJ2-2 gives the full variable domain: EAGVAQSPRYKIIEKRQSVAFWCNPISGHATLYWYQQILGQGPKLLIQFQNNGVVDDSQLPKDRFSAERLKGVDSTLKIQPAKLEDSAVYLCASSPITLGELFFGEGSRLTVL.

The chain couples TRBV19 to TRBJ1-1; D is unclear. The germline CDR1 and CDR2 sequences are LNHDA and SQIVND (reference sequence). Trimming removed 5 bases from V and 1 base from J, with 11 bases in between. The CDR3 spans 14 residues. CDR3: CASSPWAKNTEAFF. CDR3 coding DNA: TGTGCCAGTAGTCCCTGGGCCAAGAACACTGAAGCTTTCTTT. Full variable domain (missing parts from reference TRBV19 and TRBJ1-1): DGGITQSPKYLFRKEGQNVTLSCEQNLNHDAMYWYRQDPGQGLRLIYYSQIVNDFQKGDIAEGYSVSREKKESFPLTVTSAQKNPTAFYLCASSPWAKNTEAFFGQGTRLTVV.

Ten or more counts support this clonotype. The CDR3 DNA sequence: TGTGCCAGCAGCCCCCCAGGCGCTGGCTACACCTTC. Translation gives CASSPPGAGYTF. J is TRBJ1-2 and V is TRBV28, with D unclear. In germline, CDR1 is MDHEN, CDR2 SYDVKM. With 6 bases removed from V and 7 bases from J, the gap between germline ends came to 12 bases. The CDR3 loop spans 12 amino acids.

This clonotype was recorded many times. This rearrangement joins TRBV24-1 to TRBJ1-2; 7 bases are a match to TRBD1. Germline CDR1 is KGHDR and CDR2 is SFDVKD. The V gene end was trimmed by 4 bases and the J gene end by 4 bases; junction bases not matched to a gene: 11. This CDR3 region has 16 residues. CDR3 nucleotide sequence: TGTGCCACCAGTGACGCCAAAACAGGGGAAGGCTATGGCTACACCTTC. Translation gives CATSDAKTGEGYGYTF.

The rearrangement joins TRBV27 to TRBJ1-3; 8 nucleotides agree with TRBD1. Germline CDR1 and CDR2: MNHEY and SMNVEV (reference sequence). This CDR3 has 14 residues. The V gene end was trimmed by 6 bases and the J gene end by 11 bases; junction bases not matched to a gene: 12. The chain's CDR3 is CASSPGTGGGAIYF. In DNA, the CDR3 is TGTGCCAGCAGCCCTGGGACAGGCGGAGGCGCCATATATTTT.

The CDR3 nucleotides are TGTGCCAGCAGTTCCACGGGATCTGCTAGCGGGGAGAGCGAGCAGTACTTC. Translating it yields CASSSTGSASGESEQYF. The rearrangement links TRBV6-9 to TRBJ2-7, with 9 bases that match TRBD2. This CDR3 region has 17 residues. V shed 4 bases, J shed 6 bases, and the junction held 16 bases outside the gene matches. In germline, CDR1 is MNHGY, CDR2 SVAAGI.

This chain connects TRBV6-5 to TRBJ2-7, with a weak D call TRBD2 (6 bases). The germline V gene encodes CDR1 MNHEY and CDR2 SVGAGI. The CDR3 totals 14 residues. V was shortened by 2 bases and J by 4 bases, with 12 bases between the two germline ends. DNA of the CDR3: TGTGCCAGCAGTTACCCGGGAGTGGAATACGAGCAGTACTTC. Its translation: CASSYPGVEYEQYF.

CDR3 in amino acids: CASSIEAGSGEQYF. CDR3 in DNA: TGTGCCAGTAGTATTGAGGCCGGGAGTGGCGAGCAGTACTTC. The chain is built from TRBV19 and TRBJ2-7, with a weak D call TRBD2 (6 bases). With 3 bases removed from V and 6 bases from J, the gap between germline ends came to 15 bases. The CDR3 is 14 residues long. CDR1 and CDR2 from the germline V gene are LNHDA and SQIVND (reference sequence).

There are a few counts of this clonotype. The chain employs TRBV7-3 and TRBJ2-1; no reliable D call. Per the germline V gene, CDR1 is SGHTA and CDR2 is FQGTGA. CDR3 length: 13 amino acids. Trimming stripped 2 bases from V and 6 bases from J, with 8 bases between. The chain's CDR3 is CASSLGPPNEQFF. The CDR3 nucleotides read TGTGCCAGCAGCTTAGGGCCTCCCAATGAGCAGTTCTTC.

There are many counts of this clonotype. This rearrangement joins TRBV5-1 to TRBJ1-4; D remains unclear. The V end was cut by 5 bases, the J end by 7 bases, with 12 bases between. Germline V CDR1 and CDR2: SGHRS, YFSETQ. The CDR3 totals 13 residues. The CDR3 nucleotides are TGCGCCAGCAGATTCGAGGATGCTGAAAAACTGTTTTTT. It translates to CASRFEDAEKLFF.